A selection of T cell receptor beta chains follows, all from one sample in a study of OX40 agonist ivuxolimab in advanced cancers. Clones were sequenced by immunoSEQ multiplex PCR, and TCRdb holds only the in-frame ones, with some missing. The table shows fewer than 100,000 clones, with over 75% occurring only once. The sequencing used CD4+ or CD8+ T cells sorted from blood, collected in a trial of the OX40 agonist ivuxolimab. Receptor source: an adult with an advanced solid tumor such as melanoma, head and neck, liver or kidney cancer. The conserved cysteine and the conserved F or W are not part of the CDR3 here. The order of the fields is V gene, J gene, clone size, CDR3 protein. Clone size, where shown, is once, few, many, or a class for clones that have expanded.

TRBV19	TRBJ1-1	few	ASSHRTDAAEAF
TRBV7-2	TRBJ2-4	NA	ASSSDINVKNIQY
TRBV27	TRBJ2-5	NA	ASSLLGRAEETQY
TRBV11-2	TRBJ1-1	NA	ASSLGTEAF
TRBV5-1	TRBJ1-1	NA	ASRLTSAGGEAF
TRBV6-5	TRBJ2-1	NA	ASQRGGEQF
TRBV4-1	TRBJ2-7	NA	ASSRILAGVTYEQY
TRBV28	TRBJ2-7	NA	ASSSTGGVYEQY
TRBV5-4	TRBJ2-1	NA	ASRQGWAYNEQF
TRBV7-6	TRBJ2-5	few	ASSRPGRETQY
TRBV11-1	TRBJ2-7	NA	ASSLEVVGEGEQY